This passage covers 25 T cell receptor beta chains from one sample sequenced in a study of cytomegalovirus exposure and HLA in healthy donors. The PCR made use of 60 Vbeta and 13 Jbeta primers. Using immunoSEQ multiplex PCR, the repertoire was profiled, and TCRdb retains in-frame clones only, with some absent. The ten top clones account for around an eighth, within a sample of roughly 50,000 clones. The sample was PBMCs. These receptors were collected from an older woman in good health and CMV-seropositive.

The genes are TRBV5-1 and TRBJ1-2; a possible D gene is TRBD1 (5 bases). The V gene lost 6 bases and the J gene lost 2 bases, with 14 bases spanning the gap. The CDR3 is 14 amino acids. The germline gives CDR1 SGHRS, CDR2 YFSETQ. The CDR3 DNA sequence: TGCGCCAGCACTTCTAACGGGGGAAACTATGGCTACACCTTC. This codes for CASTSNGGNYGYTF. Supplemented by reference TRBV5-1 and TRBJ1-2, the full variable domain reads KAGVTQTPRYLIKTRGQQVTLSCSPISGHRSVSWYQQTPGQGLQFLFEYFSETQRNKGNFPGRFSGRQFSNSRSEMNVSTLELGDSALYLCASTSNGGNYGYTFGSGTRLTVV.

The rearrangement links TRBV11-3 to TRBJ2-3, with D possibly being TRBD2 (5 bases). The germline V gene encodes CDR1 SGHNT and CDR2 YENEEA. V lost 5 bases and J lost 8, with 11 bases in between. The CDR3 contains 12 residues. CDR3 loop: CASSPSAGTQYF. In DNA, the CDR3 is TGTGCCAGCAGCCCCTCGGCGGGTACGCAGTATTTT.

This chain joins TRBV21-1 and TRBJ1-1; the tabulated D call, TRBD1, remains unverified against the DNA. TRBV21-1 is a pseudogene locus. The CDR3 covers 14 residues. The CDR3 bases are TGTGCCAGCAGCAATAGGACAGGTTGTTCCCCAGCTTTCTTT. This translates into CASSNRTGCSPAFF.

The V call is TRBV2, the J call TRBJ1-5; possible D gene TRBD1, 6 bases. V was shortened by 6 bases and J by 4 bases, with 16 bases between the two germline ends. The CDR3 consists of 15 residues. Germline V gene lookup returns CDR1 SNHLY and CDR2 FYNNEI. CDR3 nucleotide sequence: TGTGCCAGCAGCCTCATGACAGGACTGAATCAGCCCCAGCATTTT. This encodes CASSLMTGLNQPQHF.

The V call is TRBV9, the J call TRBJ2-1; no clear D. The CDR3 has 15 amino acids. The V gene lost 0 bases and the J gene lost 0 bases, with 7 bases spanning the gap. Germline-derived CDR1 and CDR2 are SGDLS and YYNGEE. The chain's CDR3 is CASSVEGGSYNEQFF. CDR3 sequence (DNA): TGTGCCAGCAGCGTAGAAGGCGGCTCCTACAATGAGCAGTTCTTC.

The rearrangement links TRBV19 to TRBJ2-7; D not certain. With 7 bases removed from V and 0 bases from J, the gap between germline ends came to 10 bases. The germline CDR1 and CDR2 sequences are LNHDA and SQIVND (reference sequence). This CDR3 is 13 amino acids long. The CDR3 DNA reads TGTGCCAGTAAGCAAGATAACTCCTACGAGCAGTACTTC. This sequence encodes CASKQDNSYEQYF. Supplemented by reference TRBV19 and TRBJ2-7, the full variable domain reads DGGITQSPKYLFRKEGQNVTLSCEQNLNHDAMYWYRQDPGQGLRLIYYSQIVNDFQKGDIAEGYSVSREKKESFPLTVTSAQKNPTAFYLCASKQDNSYEQYFGPGTRLTVT.

V is TRBV5-1 and J is TRBJ1-1; D call uncertain. Germline V gene sequence: CDR1 SGHRS, CDR2 YFSETQ. V was cut by 3 bases and J by 0 bases, with 15 bases left in between. This CDR3 contains 16 residues. CDR3 region: CASSSGRSGLNTEAFF. The CDR3 DNA is TGCGCCAGCAGCTCCGGGCGGAGCGGGCTGAACACTGAAGCTTTCTTT.

The chain links TRBV5-1 to TRBJ2-2; 9 nucleotides line up with TRBD2. The length of the CDR3 is 16 residues. Germline V gene lookup returns CDR1 SGHRS and CDR2 YFSETQ. V was pared by 0 bases and J by 3 bases, with 3 bases of the junction left unmatched. The DNA of the CDR3 is TGCGCCAGCAGCTTGGGAGCGGGGGGCGACACCGGGGAGCTGTTTTTT. Encoded protein: CASSLGAGGDTGELFF.

CDR3 DNA sequence: TGTGCCAGCAGTTCTTGGACAGGACCCGCGAACACTGAAGCTTTCTTT. Its protein is CASSSWTGPANTEAFF. The rearrangement links TRBV6-5 to TRBJ1-1; 7 bases fit TRBD1. There are 16 residues in the CDR3. In germline, CDR1 is MNHEY, CDR2 SVGAGI. After removal of 4 bases from V and 1 base from J, the junction contained 9 bases not matched to a gene.

The chain recombines TRBV18 with TRBJ2-5; 12 nucleotides agree with TRBD2. The CDR3 is made up of 17 amino acids. The ends lost 3 bases at V and 2 bases at J; junction bases unmatched: 7. Germline V gives CDR1 KGHSH, CDR2 LQKENI. The CDR3 DNA follows: TGTGCCAGCTCACCGTCGACTAGCGGGGGAGCTCAAGAGACCCAGTACTTC. Translation: CASSPSTSGGAQETQYF.

This chain links TRBV5-1 with TRBJ1-1, with 9 bases lining up with TRBD1. The CDR3 runs 15 residues. Looked up from germline, CDR1 is SGHRS and CDR2 is YFSETQ. The J segment lost 6 bases and the V segment lost 4 bases, leaving 10 bases of the junction unmatched. The CDR3: CASSTWTGEGPEAFF. CDR3 DNA: TGCGCCAGCAGCACGTGGACAGGGGAGGGCCCTGAAGCTTTCTTT.

The genes are TRBV7-8 and TRBJ2-7; 7 bases agree with TRBD2. V trimming: 1 base; J trimming: 0 bases; junction bases outside the gene matches: 6. Germline CDR1 is SGHVS and CDR2 is FQNEAQ. There are 16 residues in the CDR3. The CDR3 bases are TGTGCCAGCAGCTTAGTTATCGGGGGGACCTCCTACGAGCAGTACTTC. Its protein product is CASSLVIGGTSYEQYF.

This chain connects TRBV29-1 to TRBJ2-5; D ambiguous. This CDR3 region has 16 residues. Germline values: CDR1 SQVTM, CDR2 ANQGSEA. V was pared by 0 bases and J by 0 bases, with 14 bases between. The CDR3: CSVEEDGAQYQETQYF. DNA of the CDR3: TGCAGCGTTGAAGAGGATGGAGCCCAGTACCAAGAGACCCAGTACTTC.

The rearrangement uses TRBV20-1 and TRBJ1-2; 8 bases agree with TRBD1. From germline, CDR1 is DFQATT and CDR2 SNEGSKA (reference sequence). The junction had 4 bases not matched to a gene; V was cut back by 7 bases and J by 6 bases. The CDR3 spans 11 residues. CDR3 amino acids: CSVQGVDGYTF. The CDR3 coding sequence is TGCAGTGTACAGGGGGTCGATGGCTACACCTTC.

The chain carries TRBV2 and TRBJ2-3; TRBD2 is a possible D gene (5 bases). Germline CDR1 SNHLY, CDR2 FYNNEI. Trimming took 5 bases from V and 9 from J, leaving 12 bases between them. CDR3 size: 12 residues. This CDR3 is CASSTDSRTQYF. For the CDR3, the DNA is TGTGCCAGCAGTACGGACTCCAGAACGCAGTATTTT.

This rearrangement joins TRBV6-5 to TRBJ1-5; possibly TRBD1 for D (6 bases). V lost 8 bases and J 7 bases, leaving 15 bases between the germline ends. CDR3 length: 13 amino acids. Germline CDR1 and CDR2: MNHEY and SVGAGI. The CDR3, as DNA: TGTGCCAGCTCTAAGACAGGCCCCCAGCCCCAGCATTTT. This sequence encodes CASSKTGPQPQHF.

The V call is TRBV5-1, the J call TRBJ2-5, with 9 positions matching TRBD1. CDR1 is SGHRS and CDR2 is YFSETQ in the germline V gene. V trimming: 4 bases; J trimming: 1 base; junction bases outside the gene matches: 8. This CDR3 region has 16 residues. DNA of the CDR3: TGCGCCAGCAGCACTTCCGGGACAGGGAGCCAAGAGACCCAGTACTTC. This translates into CASSTSGTGSQETQYF. Together with reference TRBV5-1 and TRBJ2-5, the CDR3 gives the full variable domain: KAGVTQTPRYLIKTRGQQVTLSCSPISGHRSVSWYQQTPGQGLQFLFEYFSETQRNKGNFPGRFSGRQFSNSRSEMNVSTLELGDSALYLCASSTSGTGSQETQYFGPGTRLLVL.

The V gene is TRBV11-2, the J gene TRBJ1-2, with 9 bases that match TRBD1. Germline V gene data show CDR1 as SGHAT and CDR2 as FQNNGV. V dropped 0 bases and J dropped 4; count of bases not matched to a gene: 9. The CDR3 sequence is 17 residues long. Here the CDR3 reads CASSLDSGTGPSYGYTF. The CDR3, as DNA: TGTGCCAGCAGCTTAGATAGCGGGACAGGGCCGTCCTATGGCTACACCTTC.

V usage is TRBV29-1 and J usage is TRBJ2-3; the match to TRBD1 covers 12 bases. The CDR3 contains 14 residues. V trimming: 6 bases; J trimming: 6 bases; junction bases outside the gene matches: 7. Germline-derived CDR1 and CDR2 are SQVTM and ANQGSEA. CDR3 coding DNA: TGCAGCGTCGTCCGGGACAGGGGGCCGGATACGCAGTATTTT. It encodes CSVVRDRGPDTQYF.

The gene calls are TRBV19 and TRBJ1-1; the match to TRBD1 covers 9 bases. Germline V gives CDR1 LNHDA, CDR2 SQIVND (reference sequence). This CDR3 has 14 residues. Trimming at V came to 6 bases and at J to 10 bases, leaving 12 bases not matched to a gene. The DNA for the CDR3 is TGTGCCAGTAGCGATCAGACAGGGGGTACTTCAGCTTTCTTT. This codes for CASSDQTGGTSAFF.

The chain links TRBV28 to TRBJ2-3, with D perhaps matching TRBD1 (6 bases). The CDR3 is 14 amino acids. The germline V and J ends were trimmed by 3 bases and 3 bases, with 10 bases remaining between them. Germline CDR1 and CDR2: MDHEN and SYDVKM. CDR3 sequence: CASSLRQGTDTQYF. CDR3 nucleotide sequence: TGTGCCAGCAGTTTGCGGCAGGGGACAGATACGCAGTATTTT.

The chain has TRBV19 and TRBJ1-1; D gene uncertain. CDR3 length: 15 residues. The V end was cut by 8 bases, the J end by 1 base, with 17 bases between. Germline CDR1 is LNHDA and CDR2 is SQIVND (reference sequence). CDR3 residues: CASSSGRAANTEAFF. In nucleotides, the CDR3 is TGTGCCAGTTCCTCGGGGAGGGCGGCGAACACTGAAGCTTTCTTT.

The gene calls are TRBV2 and TRBJ2-7; TRBD1 might be the D (6 bases). CDR3 length equals 13 residues. V was clipped by 5 bases and J by 2 bases, with 10 bases between them. Germline CDR1 reads SNHLY; CDR2 reads FYNNEI. The CDR3 loop is CASSFTGTYEQYF. As DNA, the CDR3 is TGTGCCAGCAGTTTCACAGGGACCTACGAGCAGTACTTC.

The rearrangement uses TRBV5-6 and TRBJ2-2; D possibly corresponds to TRBD1 (5 bases). This CDR3 is built from 17 residues. Germline V gives CDR1 SGHDT, CDR2 YYEEEE. V lost 0 bases to trimming and J lost 3 bases, with 15 bases between them. The CDR3 protein is CASSLEVAGPYTGELFF. The CDR3 coding sequence is TGTGCCAGCAGCTTGGAGGTGGCAGGGCCGTACACCGGGGAGCTGTTTTTT.

V gene TRBV6-4 combines with J gene TRBJ1-5, with a weak D call TRBD1 (5 bases). CDR3 length equals 13 residues. V gave up 5 bases and J gave up 5 bases, with 10 bases separating them. The V gene's germline CDR1 is MRHNA and CDR2 SNTAGT. CDR3 protein: CASSRQPDQPQHF. Written as DNA, the CDR3 is TGTGCCAGCAGTCGACAGCCGGATCAGCCCCAGCATTTT.